This TCR beta chain was profiled in a study of identifying expanded T cells in peripheral blood. Study results and limitations: Variance in clone template counts between roughly two-week samples significantly increased with total template count across all healthy donors. Differentially abundant clones: about 1.2 between replicates, about 15 at around 2 weeks, roughly 18 at four.

Of note for this clone: As yet, its antigen is unknown.

Collection occurred without any documented infections or immune events in donors. Produced via immunoSEQ multiplex PCR; TCRdb's table is partial and in-frame only. The sample has 70,000 to 100,000 clones, about 88% seen once. CDR1 is KGHSH and CDR2 is LQKENI in the germline V gene. V lost 1 base to trimming and J lost 7 bases, with 11 bases between them. CDR3 length equals 14 residues. The chain uses TRBV18 and TRBJ2-1; D remains unclear. The origin of this receptor is a person aged 18 to 75 in good health. Specimen: blood. CDR3 bases: TGTGCCAGCTCACCACTGTCAGGCCCTAATGAGCAGTTCTTC. Translated: CASSPLSGPNEQFF.